The 18 T cell receptor beta chains listed next were all sequenced from one sample in a study of T cells in localized non-small cell lung cancer. The repertoire was sequenced with immunoSEQ multiplex PCR; TCRdb's copy has only in-frame clones and lacks some. The sample contains roughly 25,000 clones, around 81% of which appear only once. The material was PBMCs, obtained before any cancer treatment. These receptors came from a man aged 35 to 69 with stage II lung adenocarcinoma.

The V call is TRBV27, the J call TRBJ2-6; D not certain. V was cut by 3 bases and J by 4 bases, with 7 bases left in between. The V gene's germline CDR1 is MNHEY and CDR2 SMNVEV (reference sequence). CDR3 length: 14 amino acids. The CDR3 DNA reads TGTGCCAGCAGTTTCACTGTGGGGGCCAACGTCCTGACTTTC. It encodes CASSFTVGANVLTF.

The chain links TRBV18 to TRBJ1-5; D is unresolved. Germline lookup yields CDR1 KGHSH and CDR2 LQKENI. The V end was cut by 2 bases, the J end by 0 bases, with 5 bases between. This CDR3 spans 14 amino acids. The CDR3 region is CASSPGFSNQPQHF. CDR3 nucleotide sequence: TGTGCCAGCTCACCAGGTTTTAGCAATCAGCCCCAGCATTTT.

V gene TRBV6-1 combines with J gene TRBJ2-3; the D gene is possibly TRBD2 (6 bases). Germline V gene data show CDR1 as MNHNS and CDR2 as SASEGT. The V and J ends lost 2 bases and 3 bases respectively, with 12 bases between them. This CDR3 has 15 residues. The CDR3 region is CASSEWDGGTDTQYF. In nucleotides, the CDR3 is TGTGCCAGCAGTGAATGGGACGGGGGAACAGATACGCAGTATTTT.

The genes are TRBV11-3 and TRBJ2-3; D remains unclear. Trimming stripped 0 bases from V and 0 bases from J, with 7 bases between. There are 15 residues in the CDR3. CDR1 is SGHNT and CDR2 is YENEEA in the germline V gene. Here the CDR3 DNA reads TGTGCCAGCAGCTTAGATCGGTCGAGCACAGATACGCAGTATTTT. Translated, it gives CASSLDRSSTDTQYF.

The genes are TRBV5-1 and TRBJ2-1, with a weak D call TRBD2 (6 bases). In germline, CDR1 is SGHRS, CDR2 YFSETQ. This CDR3 comprises 16 residues. Trimming shortened V by 1 base and J by 0 bases, and 11 bases separated the two germline ends. The CDR3 bases are TGCGCCAGCAGCTTGCGGAGGGAATCCTCCTACAATGAGCAGTTCTTC. Protein product: CASSLRRESSYNEQFF.

Note on this clone: Different DNA sequences within this sample yield the same CDR3. The chain has TRBV13 and TRBJ2-1, with no clear D. V lost 1 base and J lost 9, with 7 bases in between. The germline V gene has CDR1 PRHDT and CDR2 FYEKMQ (reference sequence). The CDR3 extends over 12 amino acids. The CDR3 sequence: CASSLALSEQFF. CDR3 coding DNA: TGTGCCAGCAGCTTAGCTTTGTCTGAGCAGTTCTTC.

V is TRBV7-9 and J is TRBJ1-4; 9 bases agree with TRBD1. The CDR3 spans 14 residues. The J segment lost 8 bases and the V segment lost 4 bases, leaving 5 bases of the junction unmatched. Germline CDR1 reads SEHNR; CDR2 reads FQNEAQ (reference sequence). CDR3 in amino acids: CASSSDRGNEKLFF. CDR3 DNA sequence: TGTGCCAGCAGCTCGGACAGGGGAAACGAAAAACTGTTTTTT.

This clone showed up just a few times. The rearrangement uses TRBV7-2 and TRBJ2-1; tentatively, D is TRBD1 (5 bases). Germline-derived CDR1 and CDR2 are SGHTA and FQGNSA. This CDR3 has 14 amino acids. Trimming removed 2 bases from V and 4 bases from J, with 9 bases in between. CDR3 residues: CASSLHRFYNEQFF. The CDR3 nucleotides read TGTGCCAGCAGCTTACACAGGTTTTACAATGAGCAGTTCTTC. Filled out from reference TRBV7-2 and TRBJ2-1, the complete variable domain reads GAGVSQSPSNKVTEKGKDVELRCDPISGHTALYWYRQSLGQGLEFLIYFQGNSAPDKSGLPSDRFSAERTGGSVSTLTIQRTQQEDSAVYLCASSLHRFYNEQFFGPGTRLTVL.

The chain recombines TRBV11-2 with TRBJ1-1; the D gene is possibly TRBD1 (6 bases). Germline V gene lookup returns CDR1 SGHAT and CDR2 FQNNGV. The CDR3 has 14 residues. Trimming removed 1 base at V and 5 bases at J, with 11 bases between. CDR3 sequence (DNA): TGTGCCAGCAGCTTAGCCGGGGGGCAAACTGAAGCTTTCTTT. The encoded protein is CASSLAGGQTEAFF.

The J gene is TRBJ1-2, the V gene TRBV19, with 8 nucleotides matching TRBD1. The CDR3 loop spans 15 amino acids. V trimming: 3 bases; J trimming: 4 bases; junction bases outside the gene matches: 7. The germline CDR1 and CDR2 sequences are LNHDA and SQIVND (reference sequence). CDR3 sequence: CASSIGTGGVYGYTF. DNA of the CDR3: TGTGCCAGTAGTATCGGGACAGGAGGCGTCTATGGCTACACCTTC. Filled out from reference TRBV19 and TRBJ1-2, the complete variable domain reads DGGITQSPKYLFRKEGQNVTLSCEQNLNHDAMYWYRQDPGQGLRLIYYSQIVNDFQKGDIAEGYSVSREKKESFPLTVTSAQKNPTAFYLCASSIGTGGVYGYTFGSGTRLTVV.

The V and J genes are TRBV11-2 and TRBJ2-2; TRBD2 matches 8 bases. Losses at the gene ends were 4 bases for V and 2 bases for J; bases not matched to a gene: 3. CDR3 length: 15 residues. Germline values: CDR1 SGHAT, CDR2 FQNNGV. CDR3 amino acids: CASSSLAGNTGELFF. The CDR3 nucleotides read TGTGCCAGCAGCTCGTTAGCGGGAAACACCGGGGAGCTGTTTTTT.

This chain joins TRBV5-4 and TRBJ2-2, with TRBD1 identical over 10 bases. The CDR3 is 15 amino acids. The ends lost 6 bases at V and 4 bases at J; junction bases unmatched: 6. Germline CDR1 reads SGHNT; CDR2 reads YYREEE (reference sequence). The CDR3, as DNA: TGTGCCAGCACGACAGGGGGCGCAAGCACCGGGGAGCTGTTTTTT. Translating gives CASTTGGASTGELFF.

This clone was seen a few times. The chain couples TRBV15 to TRBJ2-5, with D perhaps matching TRBD2 (6 bases). Germline CDR1 reads LNHNV; CDR2 reads YYDKDF (reference sequence). The CDR3 has 15 amino acids. V lost 3 bases and J 1 base, leaving 12 bases between the germline ends. CDR3 amino acids: CATSRGGGLQETQYF. DNA of the CDR3: TGTGCCACCAGCAGGGGGGGAGGCCTCCAAGAGACCCAGTACTTC.

The DNA for the CDR3 is TGTGCCTCGGGGAGAGGAGAGACCCAGTACTTC. It specifies CASGRGETQYF. This sequence joins TRBV30 and TRBJ2-5; tentatively, D is TRBD2 (5 bases). The V and J ends lost 7 bases and 4 bases respectively, with 10 bases between them. Germline V gene sequence: CDR1 GTSNPN, CDR2 SVGIG (reference sequence). The CDR3 is 11 amino acids. The full variable domain, in which reference TRBV30 and TRBJ2-5 provide the parts outside the CDR3, is SQTIHQWPATLVQPVGSPLSLECTVEGTSNPNLYWYRQAAGRGLQLLFYSVGIGQISSEVPQNLSASRPQDRQFILSSKKLLLSDSGFYLCASGRGETQYFGPGTRLLVL.

The chain employs TRBV2 and TRBJ2-2; D gene unclear. CDR3 size: 12 residues. Trimming stripped 6 bases from V and 7 bases from J, with 9 bases between. The germline V gene encodes CDR1 SNHLY and CDR2 FYNNEI. This chain's CDR3 is CASSPAVGELFF. The CDR3 region has the DNA TGTGCCAGCAGCCCTGCGGTCGGGGAGCTGTTTTTT.

This rearrangement joins TRBV7-8 to TRBJ2-5; no firm D call. CDR3 size: 12 residues. V dropped 1 base and J dropped 5 bases, with 5 bases sitting between them. The germline V gene has CDR1 SGHVS and CDR2 FQNEAQ. The CDR3 bases are TGTGCCAGCAGCTTAGTTGGGGAGACCCAGTACTTC. Encoded protein: CASSLVGETQYF.

The chain's CDR3 is CASSSRDGAWVYGYTF. The CDR3 nucleotides are TGTGCCAGCAGTTCCCGGGACGGGGCCTGGGTCTATGGCTACACCTTC. The chain joins TRBV6-5 to TRBJ1-2, with TRBD1 as a possible D gene (5 bases). V gave up 4 bases and J gave up 4 bases, with 19 bases separating them. The CDR3 length is 16 residues. The germline gives CDR1 MNHEY, CDR2 SVGAGI.

This clone is medium-sized by share. The gene calls are TRBV4-1 and TRBJ1-2, with D perhaps TRBD1 (5 bases). The CDR3 runs to 15 residues. The V end lost 4 bases, the J end lost 0 bases, and 12 bases lay between the germline ends. CDR1 and CDR2 (germline): MGHRA, YSYEKL. The CDR3: CASSPIPQANYGYTF. DNA of the CDR3: TGCGCCAGCAGCCCCATACCACAGGCTAACTATGGCTACACCTTC.